Listed here are 20 T cell receptor beta chains from one sample, sequenced in a study of blood T cell repertoires in COVID-19. Sequencing used immunoSEQ multiplex PCR; TCRdb keeps in-frame clones, though not all of them. The sample has 150,000 to 200,000 clones; roughly 90% are singletons. The source material was peripheral blood. The receptors were sampled from a woman aged 65 to 85 with acute or convalescent COVID-19.

The chain couples TRBV5-1 to TRBJ1-2; 11 nucleotides match TRBD1. Germline CDR1 is SGHRS and CDR2 is YFSETQ. The CDR3 is made up of 16 amino acids. The J segment lost 4 bases and the V segment lost 4 bases, leaving 9 bases of the junction unmatched. The CDR3 DNA reads TGCGCCAGCAGCAGGACAGGGGGCCAGAACACCTATGGCTACACCTTC. Residues: CASSRTGGQNTYGYTF.

The rearrangement uses TRBV18 and TRBJ1-2, with TRBD1 as a possible D gene (6 bases). The CDR3 spans 13 residues. Germline V gene data show CDR1 as KGHSH and CDR2 as LQKENI. Trimming removed 5 bases at V and 4 bases at J, with 11 bases between. Here the CDR3 reads CASSTGYGYGYTF. The CDR3 region has the DNA TGTGCCAGCTCAACAGGGTACGGCTATGGCTACACCTTC.

The rearrangement uses TRBV7-9 and TRBJ2-1; 7 bases match TRBD1. Germline loops: CDR1 SEHNR, CDR2 FQNEAQ (reference sequence). The CDR3 loop spans 13 amino acids. Trimming removed 2 bases from V and 7 bases from J; junction bases left unmatched: 2. The CDR3 DNA reads TGTGCCAGCAGCTTACAGGGGGTGAATGAGCAGTTCTTC. Translation gives CASSLQGVNEQFF.

This chain uses TRBV11-2 with TRBJ2-5, with D maybe TRBD2 (7 bases). V was pared by 2 bases and J by 5 bases, with 15 bases between. The CDR3 sequence is 15 residues long. Germline V gene lookup returns CDR1 SGHAT and CDR2 FQNNGV. The CDR3 loop is CASSLRGGSAETQYF. CDR3 DNA sequence: TGTGCCAGCAGCTTAAGGGGGGGATCGGCGGAGACCCAGTACTTC.

The V gene is TRBV27, the J gene TRBJ1-5; D is ambiguous. Per the germline V gene, CDR1 is MNHEY and CDR2 is SMNVEV (reference sequence). Trimming shortened V by 3 bases and J by 9 bases, and 12 bases separated the two germline ends. The CDR3 covers 13 residues. The DNA for the CDR3 is TGTGCCAGCAGTTTGGTTTCATCCGGGCCCCAGCATTTT. This sequence encodes CASSLVSSGPQHF.

This clone was counted once. The V and J genes are TRBV3-1 (or the pseudogene TRBV3-2) and TRBJ2-5; D might be TRBD1 (5 bases). The CDR3 totals 16 residues. V was pared by 8 bases and J by 4 bases, with 23 bases between. From germline, CDR1 is LGHDT and CDR2 YNNKEL (reference sequence). CDR3 DNA: TGTGCCAGCGGGCATCCGGGTGGCAGGGTGGGAGAGACCCAGTACTTC. This translates into CASGHPGGRVGETQYF.

Details on this clone: Other DNA sequences of this sample code for an identical CDR3. This chain joins TRBV3-1 (or the pseudogene TRBV3-2) and TRBJ2-3; maybe TRBD2 (6 bases). V was cut by 4 bases and J by 2 bases, with 13 bases left in between. Germline V lookup: CDR1 LGHDT, CDR2 YNNKEL (reference sequence). This CDR3 has 15 residues. CDR3 loop: CASSRSGSSTDTQYF. The CDR3 region has the DNA TGTGCCAGCAGCCGAAGCGGGTCTTCCACAGATACGCAGTATTTT.

This chain connects TRBV6-1 to TRBJ2-7, with D unclear. The CDR3 spans 15 residues. The V end lost 1 base, the J end lost 2 bases, and 12 bases lay between the germline ends. CDR1 is MNHNS, CDR2 SASEGT, per germline. The CDR3 protein is CASSEVSAPPYEQYF. CDR3 sequence (DNA): TGTGCCAGCAGTGAAGTCAGCGCACCCCCCTACGAGCAGTACTTC.

The rearrangement uses TRBV5-1 and TRBJ1-2; TRBD1 might be the D (6 bases). CDR1 is SGHRS and CDR2 is YFSETQ in the germline V gene. The CDR3 has 14 amino acids. The V end was cut by 5 bases, the J end by 1 base, with 12 bases between. The CDR3 nucleotides read TGCGCCAGCAGGCTCGGACAGCATAACTATGGCTACACCTTC. Protein sequence: CASRLGQHNYGYTF.

The rearrangement links TRBV28 to TRBJ2-3; TRBD2 matches 14 bases. J lost 7 bases, V lost 7 bases, and 10 bases had no gene match. CDR3 length: 16 amino acids. Germline assignment: CDR1 MDHEN and CDR2 SYDVKM. The CDR3 loop reads CASTPGGTSGRNTQYF. Here the CDR3 DNA reads TGTGCCAGCACCCCGGGAGGGACTAGCGGGAGAAATACGCAGTATTTT.

This chain links TRBV12-3 or TRBV12-4 with TRBJ1-1; D might be TRBD1 (5 bases). This CDR3 is 11 amino acids long. The V and J ends lost 1 base and 8 bases respectively, with 5 bases between them. CDR3 in amino acids: CASSLGQEAFF. As DNA, the CDR3 is TGTGCCAGCAGTTTAGGACAGGAAGCTTTCTTT.

This chain connects TRBV30 to TRBJ2-5; 10 bases fit TRBD1. V was clipped by 3 bases and J by 5 bases; unmatched bases: 3. The CDR3 covers 13 residues. Germline CDR1 reads GTSNPN; CDR2 reads SVGIG (reference sequence). This CDR3 reads CAWRGQGFETQYF. In DNA form, the CDR3 reads TGTGCCTGGAGGGGACAGGGGTTCGAGACCCAGTACTTC.

Comments on this clone: In this CDR3 the conserved last residue, phenylalanine or tryptophan, is missing, so a read error is likely. No DNA is shown, since the ends of the CDR3 on it are uncertain; the CDR3 is the one TCRdb lists. The gene calls are TRBV23-1 and TRBJ2-7; the table calls TRBD2, which could not be checked here. TRBV23-1 is designated an ORF whose function remains uncertain. The CDR3 is 12 amino acids in total, end residues counted. The CDR3 loop reads CASSQSEGGSPS.

Here the CDR3 reads CASSVGNRGLAGEQYF. The CDR3 DNA follows: TGTGCCAGCAGCGTAGGGAACAGGGGTCTAGCTGGCGAGCAGTACTTC. The chain has TRBV9 and TRBJ2-7; 7 positions agree with TRBD1. The CDR3 has 16 amino acids. The germline CDR1 and CDR2 sequences are SGDLS and YYNGEE. J gave up 6 bases and V 0 bases, and 12 bases lay outside the gene matches. Full variable domain (remainder filled in from reference TRBV9 and TRBJ2-7): DSGVTQTPKHLITATGQRVTLRCSPRSGDLSVYWYQQSLDQGLQFLIQYYNGEERAKGNILERFSAQQFPDLHSELNLSSLELGDSALYFCASSVGNRGLAGEQYFGPGTRLTVT.

The V gene is TRBV25-1, the J gene TRBJ2-5; 8 bases are a match to TRBD1. The CDR3 length is 18 residues. V lost 7 bases to trimming and J lost 7 bases; unmatched junction nucleotides: 23. CDR1 MGHDK and CDR2 SYGVNS come from the germline V gene. As DNA, the CDR3 is TGTGCCAGCACCCCCCGTGGGACGGGGGACAGGACGTCAGGGACCCAGTACTTC. Its translation: CASTPRGTGDRTSGTQYF.

The chain uses TRBV28 and TRBJ1-5, with no clear D. CDR3 length: 10 residues. Germline CDR1 reads MDHEN; CDR2 reads SYDVKM. Trimming removed 6 bases from V and 5 bases from J, with 2 bases in between. CDR3 protein: CASSYQPQHF. The CDR3 DNA sequence: TGTGCCAGCAGCTATCAGCCCCAGCATTTT.

V and J are TRBV24-1 and TRBJ2-7; TRBD2 matches 7 bases. The CDR3 spans 14 residues. Trimming removed 7 bases from V and 5 bases from J; junction bases left unmatched: 10. The germline V gene has CDR1 KGHDR and CDR2 SFDVKD. In nucleotides, the CDR3 is TGTGCCACCAGCACTAGCGAACCAGCGGACGAGCAGTACTTC. Amino acid sequence: CATSTSEPADEQYF.

The chain couples TRBV7-3 to TRBJ2-1; no reliable D call. The germline V gene encodes CDR1 SGHTA and CDR2 FQGTGA. The CDR3 is 15 residues long. V was pared by 4 bases and J by 0 bases, with 10 bases between. CDR3 nucleotide sequence: TGTGCCAGCAGCTCACTGAAGAGCTCCTACAATGAGCAGTTCTTC. This gives the protein CASSSLKSSYNEQFF. Together with reference TRBV7-3 and TRBJ2-1, the CDR3 gives the full variable domain: GAGVSQTPSNKVTEKGKYVELRCDPISGHTALYWYRQSLGQGPEFLIYFQGTGAADDSGLPNDRFFAVRPEGSVSTLKIQRTERGDSAVYLCASSSLKSSYNEQFFGPGTRLTVL.

V and J are TRBV6-5 and TRBJ2-1; D perhaps matches TRBD2 (5 bases). Trimming removed 5 bases from V and 7 bases from J, with 18 bases in between. Looked up from germline, CDR1 is MNHEY and CDR2 is SVGAGI. This CDR3 is 15 amino acids long. The CDR3 DNA sequence: TGTGCCAGCAGTCCTTATAGCGTCGCAGTGAATGAGCAGTTCTTC. The encoded protein is CASSPYSVAVNEQFF.

V and J are TRBV28 and TRBJ2-2, with 9 bases aligning to TRBD2. Germline CDR1 reads MDHEN; CDR2 reads SYDVKM. V lost 5 bases to trimming and J lost 4 bases; unmatched junction nucleotides: 14. The CDR3 is 18 residues long. The CDR3 coding sequence is TGTGCCAGCAGTCCGTCAGGTAGCGGGAGCTTTGGCACCGGGGAGCTGTTTTTT. Its translation is CASSPSGSGSFGTGELFF.